This TCR beta chain comes out of a study of molecular identifiers for immune sequencing clone quantification. Overall study: Five portions were made in replicates from RNA of approximately 22,000 or 94,000 naive CD8 cells, and four underwent sequencing.

With listed TCR primers and previously described methods, bulk TCR libraries were prepared. TCRdb passed the PCR reads through MiXCR, listing each CDR3 protein once. The sample records 550,000 to 750,000 distinct CDR3 sequences, 15% to 20% being singletons. The CDR3 loop spans 16 amino acids. CDR1 is LNHDA, CDR2 SQIVND, per germline (reference sequence). Trimming removed 4 bases from V and 4 bases from J; junction bases left unmatched: 5. There are many counts of this clonotype. For naive CD8 T cells, sorting used the CD8+CD4-CCR7+CD45RA+ phenotype. This clonotype was obtained from a human donor in good health. Some libraries in this study had Jurkat cell RNA spiked in. The V and J genes are TRBV19 and TRBJ2-5, with 14 bases aligning to TRBD2. Input material: naive CD8+ T cells from blood, with Jurkat cell RNA spiked in. Described subset: FACS-sorted CD8+CD4-CCR7+CD45RA+ naive T cells. The CDR3 DNA follows: TGTGCCAGTAGTACAGGACTAGCGGGAGGATTAGAGACCCAGTACTTC. Its protein is CASSTGLAGGLETQYF.